Reported below is one TCR beta chain. Its antigen is unknown. PCR amplification relied on 60 Vbeta primers (plus 13 Jbeta primers). Repertoires were generated with immunoSEQ multiplex PCR, while TCRdb's copy carries only in-frame clones and drops some. This table holds some 120,000 clones, 80% to 90% found once. These data are taken from a study of cytomegalovirus exposure and HLA in healthy donors. Study-level points and caveats: In an earlier analysis, most TCR beta V segments were productive about 87% or about 30% of the time.

The TCR was taken from a male donor in good health and CMV-seropositive. The sequenced sample consisted of PBMCs.

The CDR3 DNA follows: TGTGCCAGCTCACTCCCAGCGCAGAACATTCAGTACTTC. This encodes CASSLPAQNIQYF. V usage is TRBV18 and J usage is TRBJ2-4; D unresolved. The CDR3 length is 13 residues. The V end was cut by 4 bases, the J end by 7 bases, with 11 bases between. Germline-derived CDR1 and CDR2 are KGHSH and LQKENI.